What follows are 28 T cell receptor beta chains derived from one specimen sequenced in a study of T cells in localized non-small cell lung cancer. Generated by immunoSEQ multiplex PCR, the TCRdb table keeps only in-frame clones and is missing some. The table has tens of thousands of clones, around 90% seen once; the top ten hold over 1.5%. Sample: peripheral blood, taken before any cancer treatment. These receptors were taken from a woman between 40 and 69 years old with stage I lung adenocarcinoma.

The table lists this clone with a few counts. This chain uses TRBV9 with TRBJ2-5; D is possibly TRBD2 (7 bases). This CDR3 region has 17 residues. The V and J ends lost 0 bases and 4 bases respectively, with 19 bases between them. From germline, CDR1 is SGDLS and CDR2 YYNGEE. For the CDR3, the DNA is TGTGCCAGCAGCGTAGCTGGGGGGGAATCGGGGGCAGAGACCCAGTACTTC. Amino acids: CASSVAGGESGAETQYF.

The J gene is TRBJ2-1, the V gene TRBV18, with a weak D call TRBD2 (5 bases). Germline values: CDR1 KGHSH, CDR2 LQKENI. This CDR3 contains 16 residues. V was pared by 0 bases and J by 7 bases, with 16 bases between. CDR3 sequence reads: CASSPPPAVVGNEQFF. The CDR3 DNA sequence: TGTGCCAGCTCACCACCCCCAGCGGTGGTGGGGAATGAGCAGTTCTTC.

The rearrangement links TRBV5-1 to TRBJ2-1, with D hard to call. V lost 3 bases and J 6 bases, leaving 13 bases between the germline ends. Germline-derived CDR1 and CDR2 are SGHRS and YFSETQ. This CDR3 contains 14 residues. In DNA, the CDR3 is TGCGCCAGCAGCTCATCATGGAAAGCCAATGAGCAGTTCTTC. It encodes CASSSSWKANEQFF.

Turning to this clone: No conserved phenylalanine or tryptophan is present at the end of the CDR3, so a read error is the likely explanation. V gene TRBV5-5 combines with J gene TRBJ2-7; D unresolved. Trimming shortened V by 0 bases and J by 3 bases, and 4 bases separated the two germline ends. Per the germline V gene, CDR1 is SGHKS and CDR2 is YYEKEE (reference sequence). CDR3 length: 12 amino acids. CDR3 amino acids: CASSLGHYEQYL. The CDR3 DNA follows: TGTGCCAGCAGCTTGGGACACTACGAGCAGTACTTA.

Note on this clone: A junction end diverges from the germline sequence, so it may reflect a read error. The J gene is TRBJ2-7, the V gene TRBV6-1; 9 bases are shared with TRBD2. The germline CDR1 and CDR2 sequences are MNHNS and SASEGT. The CDR3 is 17 amino acids. The CDR3 is CASREALGSGSSYEQYF. In DNA, the CDR3 is TGTGCCAGCAGGGAAGCCCTGGGTAGCGGGAGCTCCTACGAGCAGTACTTC.

The chain couples TRBV6-7 to TRBJ2-5; D uncertain. TRBV6-7 is annotated as an ORF whose role is uncertain. V was shortened by 1 base and J by 0 bases, with 18 bases between the two germline ends. This CDR3 is 18 amino acids long. CDR3 nucleotides: TGTGCCAGCAGTTACTTGATAGGGAACGGTGGGTACCAAGAGACCCAGTACTTC. It encodes CASSYLIGNGGYQETQYF.

This sequence joins TRBV6-1 and TRBJ2-7, with D tentatively TRBD2 (6 bases). V gave up 5 bases and J gave up 1 base, with 9 bases separating them. The CDR3 runs to 13 residues. Germline CDR1 is MNHNS and CDR2 is SASEGT. The CDR3 coding sequence is TGTGCCAGCAGTTGGGGGAGGTCCTACGAGCAGTACTTC. This gives the protein CASSWGRSYEQYF.

The genes are TRBV7-8 and TRBJ2-1; D remains ambiguous. The CDR3 has 15 residues. Germline V lookup: CDR1 SGHVS, CDR2 FQNEAQ. V was shortened by 1 base and J by 1 base, with 8 bases between the two germline ends. CDR3 residues: CASSLVGFSYNEQFF. The DNA for the CDR3 is TGTGCCAGCAGCTTAGTCGGCTTTTCCTACAATGAGCAGTTCTTC.

The genes are TRBV14 and TRBJ2-7, with 8 bases aligning to TRBD2. V was pared by 3 bases and J by 3 bases, with 1 base of the junction left unmatched. The CDR3 contains 13 residues. The germline V gene encodes CDR1 SGHDN and CDR2 FVKESK. CDR3 protein: CASSHGRGYEQYF. The CDR3 DNA reads TGTGCCAGCAGCCACGGGAGGGGCTACGAGCAGTACTTC.

V and J are TRBV5-1 and TRBJ2-3; 8 bases align to TRBD2. The trim removed 3 bases at V and 3 bases at J, leaving 9 bases unmatched. The CDR3 is 16 residues long. The germline CDR1 and CDR2 sequences are SGHRS and YFSETQ. The CDR3 loop reads CASSSGGGAQTDTQYF. CDR3 in DNA: TGCGCCAGCAGCTCGGGAGGGGGGGCGCAGACAGATACGCAGTATTTT.

The rearrangement links TRBV18 to TRBJ1-3; TRBD1 agrees at 8 bases. Germline CDR1 KGHSH, CDR2 LQKENI. J gave up 7 bases and V 1 base, and 9 bases lay outside the gene matches. The CDR3 runs to 16 residues. CDR3: CASSPQGTGLRNTIYF. The CDR3 bases are TGTGCCAGCTCACCACAGGGGACAGGCTTAAGGAACACCATATATTTT. Full variable domain (outside the CDR3, taken from reference TRBV18 and TRBJ1-3): NAGVMQNPRHLVRRRGQEARLRCSPMKGHSHVYWYRQLPEEGLKFMVYLQKENIIDESGMPKERFSAEFPKEGPSILRIQQVVRGDSAAYFCASSPQGTGLRNTIYFGEGSWLTVV.

This rearrangement joins TRBV28 to TRBJ1-4; D is perhaps TRBD1 (5 bases). The CDR3 contains 14 residues. Germline V CDR1 and CDR2: MDHEN, SYDVKM. Trimming shortened V by 3 bases and J by 6 bases, and 11 bases separated the two germline ends. The CDR3 reads CASSFGQGYEKLFF. DNA for the CDR3: TGTGCCAGCAGTTTCGGTCAGGGCTATGAAAAACTGTTTTTT.

The chain couples TRBV7-3 to TRBJ1-6, with TRBD1 identical over 10 bases. CDR1 and CDR2 from the germline V gene are SGHTA and FQGTGA. This CDR3 has 17 amino acids. Trimming took 6 bases from V and 6 from J; bases not matched to a gene: 11. CDR3 sequence reads: CASSRRDRGTSNSPLHF. The CDR3 coding sequence is TGTGCCAGCAGTCGTCGGGACAGGGGAACGAGTAATTCACCCCTCCACTTT. Drawing the rest from reference TRBV7-3 and TRBJ1-6, the complete variable domain is GAGVSQTPSNKVTEKGKYVELRCDPISGHTALYWYRQSLGQGPEFLIYFQGTGAADDSGLPNDRFFAVRPEGSVSTLKIQRTERGDSAVYLCASSRRDRGTSNSPLHFGNGTRLTVT.

The chain uses TRBV2 and TRBJ2-1; 7 bases agree with TRBD1. Germline lookup yields CDR1 SNHLY and CDR2 FYNNEI. V was pared by 5 bases and J by 1 base, with 5 bases of the junction left unmatched. The CDR3 spans 15 residues. Here the CDR3 reads CASSRQGQSYNEQFF. The CDR3 coding sequence is TGTGCCAGCAGTCGACAGGGCCAATCCTACAATGAGCAGTTCTTC.

The chain couples TRBV4-3 to TRBJ2-1; D is unclear. V was pared by 5 bases and J by 1 base, with 6 bases between. The germline V gene encodes CDR1 LGHNA and CDR2 YSLEER. CDR3 length: 13 amino acids. The CDR3 sequence is CASSSVSYNEQFF. CDR3 in DNA: TGCGCCAGCAGCTCGGTGTCCTACAATGAGCAGTTCTTC.

V and J are TRBV28 and TRBJ2-2, with a tentative D call TRBD2 (6 bases). The V gene's germline CDR1 is MDHEN and CDR2 SYDVKM. The V end lost 6 bases, the J end lost 2 bases, and 13 bases lay between the germline ends. The CDR3 spans 15 residues. The CDR3 DNA follows: TGTGCCAGCAGCCGTCGGAGGGCTAACACCGGGGAGCTGTTTTTT. Its protein product is CASSRRRANTGELFF.

The chain couples TRBV14 to TRBJ2-7, with D perhaps TRBD1 (6 bases). Trimming cost V 0 bases and J 4 bases, with 13 bases left between them. The CDR3 runs to 15 residues. Germline CDR1 SGHDN, CDR2 FVKESK. The DNA for the CDR3 is TGTGCCAGCAGCCAAGACTTCAGGGGTCAGTACGAGCAGTACTTC. It encodes CASSQDFRGQYEQYF.

The chain carries TRBV7-9 and TRBJ1-1, with D tentatively TRBD1 (5 bases). This CDR3 has 14 amino acids. V gave up 2 bases and J gave up 4 bases, with 11 bases separating them. CDR1 and CDR2 (germline): SEHNR, FQNEAQ (reference sequence). The CDR3 reads CASSLLGGGTEAFF. The CDR3 coding sequence is TGTGCCAGCAGCTTACTTGGGGGAGGCACTGAAGCTTTCTTT.

The chain uses TRBV2 and TRBJ1-2; D uncertain. The germline V gene encodes CDR1 SNHLY and CDR2 FYNNEI. V lost 3 bases and J lost 3, with 5 bases in between. This CDR3 comprises 12 residues. CDR3 residues: CASSDSDYGYTF. In DNA form, the CDR3 reads TGTGCCAGCAGTGATTCCGACTATGGCTACACCTTC.

J is TRBJ2-2 and V is TRBV5-6, with D possibly matching TRBD2 (5 bases). Germline CDR1 reads SGHDT; CDR2 reads YYEEEE. Deletions cut 2 bases from V and 0 bases from J, with 20 bases between. This CDR3 has 19 residues. CDR3 residues: CASSFFHSLAFSNTGELFF. In DNA, the CDR3 is TGTGCCAGCAGCTTCTTTCACTCCTTAGCGTTCTCGAACACCGGGGAGCTGTTTTTT.

V is TRBV9 and J is TRBJ1-2; TRBD1 is a possible D gene (6 bases). CDR1 SGDLS and CDR2 YYNGEE come from the germline V gene. The V end lost 0 bases, the J end lost 6 bases, and 15 bases lay between the germline ends. The CDR3 runs 15 residues. The CDR3 sequence is CASSVVGGLSDGYTF. The CDR3 bases are TGTGCCAGCAGCGTAGTGGGGGGGCTTAGCGATGGCTACACCTTC.

The rearrangement uses TRBV27 and TRBJ2-1; D may be TRBD1 (5 bases). The CDR3 length is 14 residues. Germline V lookup: CDR1 MNHEY, CDR2 SMNVEV (reference sequence). The ends were cut back, 7 bases at V and 0 bases at J, with 10 bases in the middle. CDR3 region: CASKFDSSYNEQFF. DNA of the CDR3: TGTGCCAGCAAATTTGACAGCTCCTACAATGAGCAGTTCTTC.

The chain is built from TRBV6-1 and TRBJ1-2, with D unclear. Per germline, CDR1 MNHNS and CDR2 SASEGT. The CDR3 is 12 residues long. With 6 bases removed from V and 3 bases from J, the gap between germline ends came to 8 bases. CDR3: CASSSDDYGYTF. The CDR3 DNA reads as TGTGCCAGCAGCTCAGATGACTATGGCTACACCTTC.

The chain uses TRBV5-1 and TRBJ1-4; D is ambiguous. V was clipped by 5 bases and J by 5 bases, with 10 bases between them. Germline CDR1 is SGHRS and CDR2 is YFSETQ. The CDR3 totals 13 residues. Here the CDR3 DNA reads TGCGCCAGCAGTTGGACCGAGAATGAAAAACTGTTTTTT. Translating it yields CASSWTENEKLFF.

J is TRBJ2-1 and V is TRBV19, with no clear D. Trimming pared 1 base from V and 1 base from J, leaving 5 bases between. The germline V gene has CDR1 LNHDA and CDR2 SQIVND (reference sequence). This CDR3 contains 14 residues. CDR3 in DNA: TGTGCCAGTAGTATAGTAGGGTCCTACAATGAGCAGTTCTTC. It specifies CASSIVGSYNEQFF.

This chain connects TRBV15 to TRBJ1-1; D uncertain. There are 13 residues in the CDR3. Germline CDR1 reads LNHNV; CDR2 reads YYDKDF (reference sequence). Trimming stripped 4 bases from V and 1 base from J, with 7 bases between. CDR3 protein: CATSNSQNTEAFF. Written as DNA, the CDR3 is TGTGCCACCAGCAACAGCCAGAACACTGAAGCTTTCTTT.

The CDR3 DNA is TGCGCCAGCAGCCAAGAAGGACAGGGGACTAATGGCTACACCTTC. Amino acids: CASSQEGQGTNGYTF. The chain has TRBV4-1 and TRBJ1-2, with 9 positions matching TRBD1. Germline values: CDR1 MGHRA, CDR2 YSYEKL. With 0 bases clipped from V and 6 bases from J, the junction kept 5 bases outside the gene matches. The CDR3 sequence is 15 residues long.

The chain links TRBV30 to TRBJ1-2; D perhaps matches TRBD1 (5 bases). The germline gives CDR1 GTSNPN, CDR2 SVGIG (reference sequence). This CDR3 spans 14 amino acids. V was trimmed by 4 bases and J by 4 bases, leaving 16 bases between them. CDR3 DNA sequence: TGTGCCTGGAAAGGTCATGCAGGGCCCTATGGCTACACCTTC. It encodes CAWKGHAGPYGYTF.